The 17 T cell receptor beta chains below were found in one sample sequenced in a study of blood T cells in healthy people across ages. A sample-barcoded 5' primer and a J-beta primer mix were used in a second PCR of roughly 7 to 12 cycles. TCRdb re-analysed the 5' RACE reads in MiXCR, keeping a single row per CDR3 protein. The profile shows hundreds of thousands of distinct CDR3 sequences, 32% of them singletons. The sample consisted of blood. These receptors all stem from a woman older than 75 in good health.

The rearrangement uses TRBV20-1 and TRBJ2-5; maybe TRBD2 (5 bases). Trimming took off 4 bases at V and 3 bases at J, with 12 bases between the two ends. In germline, CDR1 is DFQATT, CDR2 SNEGSKA (reference sequence). The CDR3 runs 13 residues. The CDR3 DNA reads TGCAGTGCTATAGGTGGGAGAAAAGAGACCCAGTACTTC. Translated: CSAIGGRKETQYF.

This clonotype was observed many times. The V gene is TRBV5-1, the J gene TRBJ2-5; D call uncertain. The CDR3 totals 13 residues. Germline assignment: CDR1 SGHRS and CDR2 YFSETQ. V dropped 4 bases and J dropped 4 bases, with 11 bases sitting between them. The CDR3 sequence: CASSPRKGETQYF. In DNA, the CDR3 is TGCGCCAGCAGCCCCAGAAAGGGAGAGACCCAGTACTTC.

This clonotype was counted at least ten times. The chain couples TRBV6-2 or TRBV6-3 to TRBJ2-4; D perhaps matches TRBD2 (5 bases). CDR3 length: 13 residues. Germline values: CDR1 MNHEY, CDR2 SVGEGT. V shed 2 bases and J shed 9 bases, with 11 bases lying between them. This CDR3 reads CASSYTDAGIQYF. CDR3 DNA sequence: TGTGCCAGCAGTTACACGGACGCGGGCATTCAGTACTTC.

This clonotype was seen at least ten times. This chain uses TRBV5-1 with TRBJ2-7; D is possibly TRBD1 (6 bases). CDR3 length: 15 residues. V was trimmed by 0 bases and J by 7 bases, leaving 17 bases between them. The germline V gene has CDR1 SGHRS and CDR2 YFSETQ. The CDR3: CASSLVEDSSEEQYF. CDR3 DNA: TGCGCCAGCAGCTTGGTAGAGGACAGTTCTGAAGAGCAGTACTTC.

This clonotype occurred a few times. This chain links TRBV18 with TRBJ1-1; 12 nucleotides agree with TRBD1. V lost 4 bases to trimming and J lost 4 bases; unmatched junction nucleotides: 7. The CDR3 sequence is 16 residues long. Germline V gene lookup returns CDR1 KGHSH and CDR2 LQKENI. This chain's CDR3 is CASSRGQGASFTEAFF. CDR3 nucleotide sequence: TGTGCCAGCTCACGGGGACAGGGGGCCAGTTTCACTGAAGCTTTCTTT.

This clonotype appeared a single time. A much larger clone differs from this one at a single base, so this may be a read error. The chain recombines TRBV7-9 with TRBJ2-1, with TRBD2 as a possible D gene (5 bases). Germline CDR1 is SEHNR and CDR2 is FQNEAQ (reference sequence). Trimming took off 8 bases at V and 8 bases at J, with 16 bases between the two ends. The CDR3 extends over 13 amino acids. This CDR3 is CASLVGSHDEQFF. CDR3 nucleotides: TGTGCCAGCTTGGTGGGGAGCCACGATGAGCAGTTCTTC.

A note on this clonotype: A much larger clone is a single base away; this may be a read error. The V and J genes are TRBV6-2 or TRBV6-3 and TRBJ2-3, with 7 bases that match TRBD1. Germline-derived CDR1 and CDR2 are MNHEY and SVGEGT. The length of the CDR3 is 16 residues. This CDR3 is CASSYVTGRGTDMQYF. The CDR3 coding sequence is TGTGCCAGCAGTTACGTGACAGGGAGAGGGACAGATATGCAGTATTTT.

In its sample, this clonotype was seen many times. The chain carries TRBV12-3 or TRBV12-4 and TRBJ1-4, with TRBD1 as a possible D gene (5 bases). The germline V and J ends were trimmed by 6 bases and 0 bases, with 11 bases remaining between them. The CDR3 loop spans 15 amino acids. The CDR3 here is CASSWTMSTNEKLFF. The CDR3 DNA is TGTGCCAGCAGCTGGACAATGTCAACTAATGAAAAACTGTTTTTT.

V and J are TRBV2 and TRBJ2-7, with unresolved D. This CDR3 is built from 11 residues. From germline, CDR1 is SNHLY and CDR2 FYNNEI. V was pared by 11 bases and J by 0 bases, with 8 bases between. The DNA for the CDR3 is TGTGCCGGCGGCGTCTCCTACGAGCAGTACTTC. Translation gives CAGGVSYEQYF.

This clonotype has just a few counts. This sequence joins TRBV3-1 and TRBJ2-2, with D hard to call. Looked up from germline, CDR1 is LGHDT and CDR2 is YNNKEL (reference sequence). Trimming took 6 bases from V and 3 from J, leaving 5 bases between them. The CDR3 contains 12 residues. The CDR3 is CASRQYTGELFF. The DNA of the CDR3 is TGTGCCAGCAGACAATACACCGGGGAGCTGTTTTTT.

With respect to this clonotype: Just one base apart from a much larger clone, this may be a read error. The rearrangement joins TRBV7-2 to TRBJ2-7; 12 nucleotides align to TRBD2. There are 14 residues in the CDR3. With V trimmed by 6 bases and J by 7 bases, 7 bases remained unmatched. Germline CDR1 and CDR2: SGHTA and FQGNSA. The CDR3 coding sequence is TGTGCCAGCAGACTAGCGGGGGGCTACAATGAGCAGTACTTC. It specifies CASRLAGGYNEQYF.

The gene calls are TRBV7-3 and TRBJ2-7; D might be TRBD1 or TRBD2, each matching 5 bases. The V gene lost 3 bases and the J gene lost 9 bases, with 15 bases spanning the gap. The CDR3 runs 13 residues. Germline assignment: CDR1 SGHTA and CDR2 FQGTGA. The CDR3 reads CASSFPGHNGQYF. The CDR3 bases are TGTGCCAGCAGCTTTCCGGGGCACAATGGGCAGTACTTC.

A word on this clonotype: One base away lies a much larger clone, so this may be a sequencing read error. In DNA form, the CDR3 reads TGTGCCGGCAGGACGGGATATGGCTACACCTTC. This sequence encodes CAGRTGYGYTF. J is TRBJ1-2 and V is TRBV9, with D unclear. Germline V gives CDR1 SGDLS, CDR2 YYNGEE. The CDR3 spans 11 residues. Full variable domain (remainder filled in from reference TRBV9 and TRBJ1-2): DSGVTQTPKHLITATGQRVTLRCSPRSGDLSVYWYQQSLDQGLQFLIQYYNGEERAKGNILERFSAQQFPDLHSELNLSSLELGDSALYFCAGRTGYGYTFGSGTRLTVV.

This clonotype was seen just once. The chain combines TRBV4-2 with TRBJ1-2; TRBD1 aligns across 8 bases. Per the germline V gene, CDR1 is LGHNA and CDR2 is YNFKEQ. This CDR3 is 17 amino acids long. Trimming cost V 4 bases and J 0 bases; bases outside gene matches: 10. CDR3 region: CASSLRDRLESNYGYTF. The CDR3 coding sequence is TGTGCCAGCAGCCTCCGGGACAGGCTTGAATCTAACTATGGCTACACCTTC.

This clonotype has a count of ten or more. The chain carries TRBV29-1 and TRBJ2-2, with D unresolved. This CDR3 has 12 residues. Trimming took 2 bases from V and 4 from J, leaving 5 bases between them. Germline assignment: CDR1 SQVTM and CDR2 ANQGSEA. The chain's CDR3 is CSVEPSTGELFF. Here the CDR3 DNA reads TGCAGCGTTGAACCCTCCACCGGGGAGCTGTTTTTT.

This clonotype was seen just once. This sequence may be a read error, since a much larger clone differs from it by one base. This rearrangement joins TRBV4-1 to TRBJ2-7, with TRBD2 matching 12 bases. The J call may be faulty, since TRBJ2-5 better matches the DNA end. From germline, CDR1 is MGHRA and CDR2 YSYEKL. The CDR3 consists of 17 residues. The CDR3 DNA reads TGCACCAGCAGCCAAGAAACCGAGACTAGCGGGGGAGAGACCCAGTACTTC. It codes for CTSSQETETSGGETQYF.

The chain combines TRBV5-1 with TRBJ2-1, with D maybe TRBD1 (5 bases). With 4 bases removed from V and 8 bases from J, the gap between germline ends came to 16 bases. Germline V gives CDR1 SGHRS, CDR2 YFSETQ. This CDR3 spans 14 amino acids. CDR3 residues: CASSPMGLNYEQFF. As DNA, the CDR3 is TGCGCCAGCAGCCCTATGGGGCTTAACTATGAGCAGTTCTTC.